This T cell receptor beta chain originates from a study of glioma-infiltrating T cells (dated by TCRdb to about 2016). About the full investigation: TCR alpha- and beta-chain repertoires were sequenced from glioma tissue, non-neoplastic brain tissue and matched peripheral blood mononuclear cells. To measure how far tissue and blood T-cell populations diverged, each tissue-infiltrating repertoire was compared against the peripheral blood repertoire of the same patient. Three low-grade glioma patients, several primary glioblastoma patients, and three non-glioma patients who contributed non-neoplastic brain tissue made up the paired cohort.

To note about this clonotype: The target of this receptor is not known. The DNA is omitted, as the CDR3 cannot be located on it reliably, and the CDR3 follows TCRdb's listing.

The CDR3 starts with the cysteine, ends with the phenylalanine, and has 18 residues. The germline V gene supplies CDR1 SGHTA and CDR2 FQGNSA. Overall study results and their limits: VJ-independent divergence between tissue and blood was lower than expected in non-neoplastic patients but higher than expected in all gliomas, particularly low-grade gliomas. The group comparisons were based on small numbers of patients: three non-neoplastic, three low-grade glioma and roughly eight glioblastoma patients. Only a very small number of CDR3 sequences turned up in both tissue and blood, a result put down to high CDR3 diversity combined with limited sampling.

TCR alpha and beta CDR3 regions were amplified with the iRepertoire nested amplicon-rescue multiplex PCR (arm-PCR) platform from RNA. The input for one-step reverse transcription and amplification was roughly 85-400 ng of either tissue mRNA or PBMC total RNA. Following bead purification, Illumina adapters were added by a secondary multiplex PCR, and libraries between 200 and 400 bp were gel-purified. Internal 6-nucleotide barcodes were carried by the libraries and were used for demultiplexing. Libraries were sequenced on an Illumina MiSeq with 2x220 or 2x250 nucleotide paired-end reads. For the original study's pipeline: Paired reads were merged using FLASH 1.2.11 and were aligned to the GRCh37 human genome using BWA-MEM, after which TRA and TRB reads were extracted. For V and J assignment, an IMGT-derived reference of cassette sequences and CDR3 motifs that included pseudogenes was used. Reads were translated in three frames, and productive CDR3s were defined by a C…FGXG motif without stop codons. A clonotype was defined as a unique combination of a V-J cassette pair and a CDR3 amino acid sequence. Filtering of reads was based on Hamming distance, with the threshold set by the sequence error rate of each sample in mapped regions. The public reads were reprocessed in TCRdb via fastp at Q25 and MiXCR, keeping in-frame beta chains. A single entry per CDR3 protein holds the most common genes and DNA from its merged rows. Here the V and J calls rest on TCRdb's processing, not on the authors' analysis. The table for this sample lists around 180,000 distinct CDR3 sequences; over 40% of them were counted only once. The ten largest clones capture over 4% of the sample.

The rearrangement combines TRBV7-2 with TRBJ2-3; TRBD2, the D gene given by the table, was not confirmed from the DNA. The receptor was isolated from a human donor with low-grade glioma or glioblastoma, undergoing nonglioma brain surgery, or in good health (not recorded which). Sequencing used glioma tissue, nonneoplastic brain tissue, or PBMCs (not recorded which). The CDR3 protein: CASSFYICSARLADTQYF.